These 28 T cell receptor beta chains came from one sample sequenced in a study of shared clonotypes between healthy human individuals (TCRdb year 2020). The library was generated by the immunoSEQ multiplex PCR assay. Sourced from immuneACCESS, this table was stored by TCRdb with only in-frame sequences that have V and J called. A share of the clones is absent; for the studies checked, an unresolved V gene accounts for under half, and the remainder has no known explanation. This sample gives 2 million to 2.5 million clones in total; over 90% of them show up just once. Jointly, the top ten make up 0.35% to 0.5% of the sample. Input material: naive CD4+ T cells from PBMCs. This specimen's cell subset or site label, interpreted: CD45RA+ positively selected. The receptors were sampled from a man between 18 and 35 years old in good health. Some clones in this sample may be carry-over from other donors' samples.

Comment on this clone: The same CDR3 also results from other DNA sequences found in this sample. The chain is built from TRBV6-1 and TRBJ2-1, with 7 bases fitting TRBD2. Looked up from germline, CDR1 is MNHNS and CDR2 is SASEGT. V was pared by 0 bases and J by 4 bases, with 6 bases of the junction left unmatched. The CDR3 consists of 16 residues. In nucleotides, the CDR3 is TGTGCCAGCAGTGAAGCGGGGCTAGCGGATTACAATGAGCAGTTCTTC. The encoded protein is CASSEAGLADYNEQFF.

The rearrangement links TRBV9 to TRBJ2-5; 8 bases agree with TRBD2. Germline assignment: CDR1 SGDLS and CDR2 YYNGEE. J lost 5 bases, V lost 4 bases, and 7 bases had no gene match. This CDR3 is 14 amino acids long. The CDR3, as DNA: TGTGCCAGCAGCCCCCCCGGGAGGGCCGAGACCCAGTACTTC. Residues: CASSPPGRAETQYF.

About this clone: This same CDR3 is encoded by further DNA sequences in the sample. The chain combines TRBV5-1 with TRBJ2-5; D is unclear. V dropped 0 bases and J dropped 5 bases, with 8 bases sitting between them. The length of the CDR3 is 13 residues. CDR1 is SGHRS and CDR2 is YFSETQ in the germline V gene. CDR3 protein: CASSLGVGETQYF. CDR3 nucleotides: TGCGCCAGCAGCTTGGGGGTTGGGGAGACCCAGTACTTC.

This chain links TRBV28 with TRBJ2-7; no clear D gene. Germline V CDR1 and CDR2: MDHEN, SYDVKM. This CDR3 is built from 11 residues. With 1 base removed from V and 12 bases from J, the gap between germline ends came to 10 bases. The CDR3: CASSLSTIPYF. CDR3 bases: TGTGCCAGCAGTTTATCTACAATTCCGTACTTC. Full variable domain (rest looked up from reference TRBV28 and TRBJ2-7): DVKVTQSSRYLVKRTGEKVFLECVQDMDHENMFWYRQDPGLGLRLIYFSYDVKMKEKGDIPEGYSVSREKKERFSLILESASTNQTSMYLCASSLSTIPYFGPGTRLTVT.

The chain carries TRBV6-5 and TRBJ1-5; 7 positions match TRBD1. Germline values: CDR1 MNHEY, CDR2 SVGAGI. CDR3 length: 15 amino acids. V lost 5 bases and J lost 6; bases outside the gene matches: 10. The CDR3 DNA reads as TGTGCCAGCAGTAACACACAGGGGTGGGGTCAGCCCCAGCATTTT. The encoded protein is CASSNTQGWGQPQHF.

This chain uses TRBV11-2 with TRBJ1-1; TRBD1 aligns across 9 bases. This CDR3 is 15 amino acids long. V dropped 5 bases and J dropped 4; count of bases not matched to a gene: 8. In germline, CDR1 is SGHAT, CDR2 FQNNGV. The CDR3 DNA follows: TGTGCCAGCAGCACCCGGACAGGGGAAGGCACTGAAGCTTTCTTT. Protein sequence: CASSTRTGEGTEAFF.

The rearrangement joins TRBV6-1 to TRBJ1-5; weak D call: TRBD1 (5 bases). The germline gives CDR1 MNHNS, CDR2 SASEGT. V gave up 1 base and J gave up 6 bases, with 22 bases separating them. The CDR3 covers 18 residues. CDR3 DNA sequence: TGTGCCAGCAGTGAAGGGGCATTTTGGGGGGTATCGAGTCAGCCCCAGCATTTT. It is translated as CASSEGAFWGVSSQPQHF.

The gene calls are TRBV27 and TRBJ2-7, with D hard to call. V lost 5 bases and J lost 3, with 11 bases in between. The CDR3 length is 13 residues. The V gene's germline CDR1 is MNHEY and CDR2 SMNVEV (reference sequence). Written as DNA, the CDR3 is TGTGCCAGCAGTATTAAGGCTAACTACGAGCAGTACTTC. Amino acid sequence: CASSIKANYEQYF.

The gene calls are TRBV23-1 and TRBJ2-7; TRBD1 matches at 8 bases. TRBV23-1 is an ORF, with its function uncertain. After removal of 0 bases from V and 3 bases from J, the junction contained 7 bases not matched to a gene. CDR3 length: 16 residues. CDR3 sequence reads: CASSQSSQGAGYEQYF. CDR3 bases: TGCGCCAGCAGTCAATCGTCTCAGGGGGCTGGCTACGAGCAGTACTTC.

The chain joins TRBV11-1 to TRBJ2-7; 13 bases match TRBD2. With 3 bases clipped from V and 2 bases from J, the junction kept 1 base outside the gene matches. The CDR3 runs 15 residues. Germline lookup yields CDR1 SGHAT and CDR2 FQDESV (reference sequence). The CDR3, as DNA: TGTGCCAGCAGCTTGGGACTAGCGGGAACCTACGAGCAGTACTTC. Its translation: CASSLGLAGTYEQYF.

V usage is TRBV7-2 and J usage is TRBJ2-7; TRBD1 agrees at 7 bases. The V and J ends lost 5 bases and 4 bases, in that order; junction bases with no gene match: 8. The CDR3 extends over 14 amino acids. Germline-derived CDR1 and CDR2 are SGHTA and FQGNSA. The CDR3 reads CASSPTGLIYEQYF. CDR3 DNA sequence: TGTGCCAGCAGCCCGACAGGGCTTATTTACGAGCAGTACTTC.

The DNA of the CDR3 is TGTGCCAGCAGTCCGCGACTAGCGGGAGGGACCGGGGAGCTGTTTTTT. Translated, it gives CASSPRLAGGTGELFF. V and J are TRBV27 and TRBJ2-2; 14 nucleotides line up with TRBD2. Germline V lookup: CDR1 MNHEY, CDR2 SMNVEV (reference sequence). The junction had 4 bases not matched to a gene; V was cut back by 5 bases and J by 5 bases. The CDR3 has 16 amino acids.

This rearrangement joins TRBV14 to TRBJ1-4, with a weak D call TRBD1 (5 bases). This CDR3 spans 15 amino acids. Trimming removed 2 bases from V and 3 bases from J, with 10 bases in between. Germline V gene lookup returns CDR1 SGHDN and CDR2 FVKESK. The CDR3 loop is CASSQLLGANEKLFF. CDR3 nucleotides: TGTGCCAGCAGCCAATTGCTGGGGGCTAATGAAAAACTGTTTTTT.

This clone was picked up one time. This chain links TRBV5-4 with TRBJ2-7; D tentatively reads TRBD1 or TRBD2 (5 bases each). The CDR3 is 16 amino acids. CDR1 and CDR2 from the germline V gene are SGHNT and YYREEE (reference sequence). Trimming took 1 base from V and 3 from J, leaving 17 bases between them. CDR3 amino acids: CASSLSGAGTHYEQYF. CDR3 DNA sequence: TGTGCCAGCAGCTTGAGTGGGGCAGGGACCCACTACGAGCAGTACTTC.

This chain's CDR3 is CAISAIAGGLYNEQFF. In DNA, the CDR3 is TGTGCCATCAGTGCCATAGCGGGAGGCCTTTACAATGAGCAGTTCTTC. This chain connects TRBV10-3 to TRBJ2-1; 10 nucleotides match TRBD2. The CDR3 is 16 residues long. Looked up from germline, CDR1 is ENHRY and CDR2 is SYGVKD. V lost 4 bases to trimming and J lost 4 bases; unmatched junction nucleotides: 7.

The chain employs TRBV18 and TRBJ1-4; 8 bases line up with TRBD1. The CDR3 spans 17 residues. Trimming removed 2 bases from V and 0 bases from J; junction bases left unmatched: 5. The germline CDR1 and CDR2 sequences are KGHSH and LQKENI. This chain's CDR3 is CASSPYGQGSTNEKLFF. The DNA of the CDR3 is TGTGCCAGCTCACCATACGGACAGGGTTCAACTAATGAAAAACTGTTTTTT.

The chain couples TRBV4-2 to TRBJ2-2, with TRBD2 matching 9 bases. The CDR3 has 18 amino acids. After removal of 1 base from V and 6 bases from J, the junction contained 12 bases not matched to a gene. CDR1 and CDR2 (germline): LGHNA, YNFKEQ. The CDR3 reads CASSQGGLGREGPGELFF. Written as DNA, the CDR3 is TGTGCCAGCAGCCAAGGGGGGCTCGGGCGGGAGGGCCCCGGGGAGCTGTTTTTT.

As concerns this clone: The sample holds other DNA sequences that translate to the same CDR3. This sequence joins TRBV28 and TRBJ1-2; no firm D call. V was trimmed by 4 bases and J by 5 bases, leaving 8 bases between them. The CDR3 is 12 residues long. Germline-derived CDR1 and CDR2 are MDHEN and SYDVKM. CDR3 sequence reads: CASSSGRYGYTF. In DNA, the CDR3 is TGTGCCAGCAGTTCCGGACGGTATGGCTACACCTTC.

V usage is TRBV19 and J usage is TRBJ1-3; D is unclear. CDR3 size: 20 residues. Germline CDR1 and CDR2: LNHDA and SQIVND (reference sequence). V lost 1 base to trimming and J lost 2 bases, with 24 bases between them. In DNA form, the CDR3 reads TGTGCCAGTAGTATAGCCGCCGGGAAGAAAGGAAACGGGACTGGAAACACCATATATTTT. Translation: CASSIAAGKKGNGTGNTIYF.

Regarding this clone: This same CDR3 is encoded by further DNA sequences in the sample. The chain joins TRBV5-6 to TRBJ2-2, with TRBD1 matching over 11 bases. This CDR3 has 14 amino acids. J lost 5 bases, V lost 4 bases, and 1 base had no gene match. Germline loops: CDR1 SGHDT, CDR2 YYEEEE. CDR3 residues: CASSRDRGTGELFF. CDR3 in DNA: TGTGCCAGCAGCCGGGACAGGGGGACCGGGGAGCTGTTTTTT.

The rearrangement uses TRBV27 and TRBJ2-7; perhaps TRBD2 as D (5 bases). CDR3 length: 14 residues. The germline V gene has CDR1 MNHEY and CDR2 SMNVEV (reference sequence). V was trimmed by 3 bases and J by 1 base, leaving 10 bases between them. The CDR3 sequence is CASSFRDPSYEQYF. The CDR3, as DNA: TGTGCCAGCAGTTTCCGGGATCCTTCCTACGAGCAGTACTTC.

This chain connects TRBV7-3 to TRBJ2-5; D is unclear. CDR3 size: 14 residues. V was clipped by 3 bases and J by 5 bases, with 13 bases between them. CDR1 SGHTA and CDR2 FQGTGA come from the germline V gene. The CDR3 DNA reads as TGTGCCAGCAGCTTGAGGACCAAAGGGGAGACCCAGTACTTC. Protein: CASSLRTKGETQYF.

A single count supports this clone. The chain recombines TRBV6-6 with TRBJ2-7, with 8 bases aligning to TRBD1. The CDR3 sequence is 16 residues long. The V gene end was trimmed by 6 bases and the J gene end by 0 bases; junction bases not matched to a gene: 10. Germline CDR1 reads MNHNY; CDR2 reads SVGAGI (reference sequence). The CDR3 region is CASSDPRGQVSYEQYF. The DNA of the CDR3 is TGTGCCAGCAGCGATCCTAGGGGACAGGTCTCCTACGAGCAGTACTTC.

This sequence joins TRBV2 and TRBJ2-2; no clear D. Trimming left V 8 bases short and J 6 bases short, with 7 bases between. The CDR3 consists of 11 residues. Germline V gene lookup returns CDR1 SNHLY and CDR2 FYNNEI. This CDR3 reads CASRWAGELFF. DNA for the CDR3: TGTGCCAGCCGGTGGGCCGGGGAGCTGTTTTTT.

The CDR3 here is CASRRTSGGSTDTQYF. The CDR3 DNA sequence: TGTGCCAGCAGGCGGACTAGCGGGGGAAGCACAGATACGCAGTATTTT. This rearrangement joins TRBV27 to TRBJ2-3, with TRBD2 identical over 13 bases. V shed 6 bases and J 0 bases; nucleotides not matched to a gene: 3. Germline lookup yields CDR1 MNHEY and CDR2 SMNVEV (reference sequence). The CDR3 runs 16 residues.

The chain recombines TRBV7-2 with TRBJ1-2; unclear D gene. With 1 base removed from V and 3 bases from J, the gap between germline ends came to 9 bases. From germline, CDR1 is SGHTA and CDR2 FQGNSA. This CDR3 region has 14 residues. The CDR3, as DNA: TGTGCCAGCAGCTTAGGTAACTCCCACTATGGCTACACCTTC. Translated, it gives CASSLGNSHYGYTF.

The genes are TRBV27 and TRBJ1-1; TRBD1 aligns across 8 bases. The CDR3 consists of 14 residues. In germline, CDR1 is MNHEY, CDR2 SMNVEV (reference sequence). V lost 1 base and J lost 4; bases outside the gene matches: 2. CDR3 region: CASSLYGTGTEAFF. The CDR3, as DNA: TGTGCCAGCAGTTTATATGGGACAGGCACTGAAGCTTTCTTT.

This sequence joins TRBV28 and TRBJ2-7, with D unresolved. CDR1 is MDHEN, CDR2 SYDVKM, per germline. Trimming removed 3 bases from V and 11 bases from J, with 14 bases in between. This CDR3 has 12 residues. The CDR3 coding sequence is TGTGCCAGCAGTTTCGGACGGGCGTTAAAGTACTTC. It specifies CASSFGRALKYF.